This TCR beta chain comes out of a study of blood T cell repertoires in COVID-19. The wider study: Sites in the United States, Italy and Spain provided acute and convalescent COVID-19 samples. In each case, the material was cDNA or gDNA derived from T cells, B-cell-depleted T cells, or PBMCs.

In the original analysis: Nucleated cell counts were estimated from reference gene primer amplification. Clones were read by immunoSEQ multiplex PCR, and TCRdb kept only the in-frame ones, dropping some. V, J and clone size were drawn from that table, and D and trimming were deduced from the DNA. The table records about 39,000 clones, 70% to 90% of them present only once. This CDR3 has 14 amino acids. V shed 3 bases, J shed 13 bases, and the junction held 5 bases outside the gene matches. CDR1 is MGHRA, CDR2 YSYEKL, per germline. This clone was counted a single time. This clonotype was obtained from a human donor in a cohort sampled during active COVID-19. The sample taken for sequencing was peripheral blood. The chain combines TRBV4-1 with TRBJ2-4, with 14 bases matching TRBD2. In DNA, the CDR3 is TGCGCCAGCAGCCAGACCGGACTAGCGGGGGGCCAGTACTTC. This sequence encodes CASSQTGLAGGQYF.